Listed below are T cell receptor beta chains from one sample, sequenced in a study of shared clonotypes between healthy human individuals. Sequencing was performed with immunoSEQ multiplex PCR; in TCRdb, only in-frame clones are kept and a portion is missing. The sample carries some 690,000 clones, 90% recorded once. Sequenced material: memory CD8+ T cells from PBMCs. These receptors all come from a man aged 18 to 29 in good health. Some clones in this sample may be carry-over from other donors' samples. CDR3s include the opening cysteine and the closing phenylalanine or tryptophan. D genes are given only for firm matches. For some rows the clone size is stated as once, few or many, or as a class when expanded; others skip it.

>TRBV7-9|TRBJ1-3|-|-
TGTGCCAGCAGCTTAGCCGGGCCTATCGGAAACACCATATATTTT
CASSLAGPIGNTIYF
>TRBV6-5|TRBJ2-7|-|-
TGTGCCAGCAGTTACTCGAACGGGGTATACGAGCAGTACTTC
CASSYSNGVYEQYF
>TRBV7-2|TRBJ2-1|-|-
TGTGCCAGCAGCTACCGACTCCCCTCCTACAATGAGCAGTTCTTC
CASSYRLPSYNEQFF
>TRBV28|TRBJ2-7|-|-
TGTGCCAGCAGTCAATCCCAAGGTTCCTACGAGCAGTACTTC
CASSQSQGSYEQYF
>TRBV10-3|TRBJ2-7|-|-
TGTGCCATCAGTGACAGCACCTACGAGCAGTACTTC
CAISDSTYEQYF
>TRBV19|TRBJ2-3|-|-
TGTGCCAGTAGTATAGCAGATACGCAGTATTTT
CASSIADTQYF
>TRBV10-3|TRBJ1-4|-|TRBD1
TGTGCCATCAGTGGAACAGGGGTGGGTGAAAAACTGTTTTTT
CAISGTGVGEKLFF
>TRBV28|TRBJ2-7|-|-
TGTGCCACCCGACCCGGGACATCCTACGAGCAGTACTTC
CATRPGTSYEQYF
>TRBV9|TRBJ1-1|-|-
TGTGCCAGCAGCGTAGTTGGGGGAGGGCCTGAAGCTTTCTTT
CASSVVGGGPEAFF
>TRBV11-3|TRBJ2-2|once|-
TGTGCCAGCAGCCGCGGACGCATGAACACCGGGGAGCTGTTTTTT
CASSRGRMNTGELFF
>TRBV27|TRBJ2-7|-|-
TGTGCCAGCACCTCTGGCTACGAGCAGTACTTC
CASTSGYEQYF
>TRBV28|TRBJ1-1|-|-
TGTGCCAGCAGTGCCCCGGGACTTTTTGAAGCTTTCTTT
CASSAPGLFEAFF
>TRBV4-1|TRBJ1-5|-|-
TGCGCCAGCAGCCAGTCGGGCGGGCTCACTCAGCCCCAGCATTTT
CASSQSGGLTQPQHF
>TRBV28|TRBJ2-2|once|-
TGTGCCAGCCGAACGCGACAATACACCGGGGAGCTGTTTTTT
CASRTRQYTGELFF
>TRBV7-8|TRBJ2-1|-|-
TGTGCCAGCAGCCCGCCCGGTGCCACCTACAATGAGCAGTTCTTC
CASSPPGATYNEQFF
>TRBV28|TRBJ2-7|-|TRBD1
TGTGCCAGCACCCCCGGAACAGGGGGTTACGAGCAGTACTTC
CASTPGTGGYEQYF
>TRBV11-3|TRBJ2-1|-|TRBD2
TGTGCCAGCAGCTCCGTTCGGGAGGGCGCCTACAATGAGCAGTTCTTC
CASSSVREGAYNEQFF
>TRBV27|TRBJ1-4|-|-
TGTGCCAGCAGTTTAGTGAGGGAAACTAATGAAAAACTGTTTTTT
CASSLVRETNEKLFF